A selection of T cell receptor beta chains follows, all from one sample in a study of blood T cell repertoires in COVID-19. Sequenced by immunoSEQ multiplex PCR; TCRdb stores in-frame clones only, minus some. The data hold about 84,000 clones, with 75% to 90% observed a single time. Material: peripheral blood. These receptors all stem from a man older than 75 with active or convalescent COVID-19. CDR3s include the opening cysteine and the closing phenylalanine or tryptophan. D genes are given only for firm matches. A clone size is listed for some rows: how often the clone was seen (once, few, many), or a class if it is expanded.

J gene | clone size | D gene | V gene | CDR3 DNA | CDR3 protein
TRBJ2-7 | NA | NA | TRBV2 | TGTGCCAGTACTAGTGGGAGGATAGGCGAGCAGTACTTC | CASTSGRIGEQYF
TRBJ2-3 | NA | NA | TRBV7-8 | TGTGCCAGCAGCAGAGGGTTTGTGCGGAAATACACAGATACGCAGTATTTT | CASSRGFVRKYTDTQYF
TRBJ2-3 | NA | TRBD2 | TRBV4-2 | TGTGCCAGCAGCCAAGACGGACTAGCGGGAGGAAACGGAGATACGCAGTATTTT | CASSQDGLAGGNGDTQYF
TRBJ2-4 | NA | NA | TRBV19 | TGTGCCAGTAGTATAGCCATTGGGGGGTTGGCCAAAAACATTCAGTACTTC | CASSIAIGGLAKNIQYF
TRBJ2-1 | NA | TRBD2 | TRBV9 | TGTGCCAGCAGCTATTCCGGGACTAGCGGGAGGAATGAGCAGTTCTTC | CASSYSGTSGRNEQFF
TRBJ2-5 | NA | NA | TRBV6-6 | TGTGCCAGCAGTCAGTCAGCGGTGCAAGAGACCCAGTACTTC | CASSQSAVQETQYF
TRBJ1-5 | NA | NA | TRBV6-5 | TGTGCCAGCAGTTACTCGAGCCGTAGCAATCAGCCCCAGCATTTT | CASSYSSRSNQPQHF
TRBJ2-7 | NA | TRBD2 | TRBV7-2 | TGTGCCAGCAGCTGGACTAGCGGCACCTACGAGCAGTACTTC | CASSWTSGTYEQYF
TRBJ1-5 | NA | NA | TRBV7-2 | TGTGCCAGCAGCTTAGGTCCCGACAGAGACCAGCATTTT | CASSLGPDRDQHF
TRBJ1-3 | NA | NA | TRBV6-4 | TGTGCCAGCAGTATGGAGAGCGGAAACACCATATATTTT | CASSMESGNTIYF
TRBJ2-3 | once | NA | TRBV5-1 | TGCGCCAGCAGCTTTCAGGACTTCAGGGGAGATACGCAGTATTTT | CASSFQDFRGDTQYF
TRBJ1-6 | NA | NA | TRBV15 | TGTGCCACCAGCCGGGGTGGGGATTCACCCCTCCACTTT | CATSRGGDSPLHF
TRBJ2-7 | once | TRBD2 | TRBV19 | TGTGCCAGTAGTATAGGACTAGCGGGAGGAATGGAGCAGTACTTC | CASSIGLAGGMEQYF
TRBJ2-4 | NA | TRBD2 | TRBV29-1 | TGCAGCGTGGCAACTAGCGGGGGAAACATTCAGTACTTC | CSVATSGGNIQYF
TRBJ2-5 | NA | TRBD2 | TRBV7-2 | TGTGCCAGCAGCTTACACACTAGCGGGGAGACCCAGTACTTC | CASSLHTSGETQYF
TRBJ2-1 | NA | TRBD2 | TRBV5-1 | TGCGCCAGCAGCGTCTTTAGCGGGGATGCCTACAATGAGCAGTTCTTC | CASSVFSGDAYNEQFF
TRBJ1-2 | NA | TRBD1 | TRBV6-5 | TGTGCCAGCAGAGACAGGGAAAACTATGGCTACACCTTC | CASRDRENYGYTF
TRBJ2-1 | NA | NA | TRBV6-2/TRBV6-3 | TGTGCCAGCAGTTATGCAGGGTTGCAGGGCAATGAGCAGTTCTTC | CASSYAGLQGNEQFF
TRBJ2-1 | NA | TRBD2 | TRBV2 | TGTGCCAGCAGTGAAACTAGCGCTGAGCAGTTCTTC | CASSETSAEQFF
TRBJ1-4 | NA | TRBD1 | TRBV2 | TGTGCCAGCAGTATGACAGGGAGGACGACTAATGAAAAACTGTTTTTT | CASSMTGRTTNEKLFF
TRBJ2-1 | NA | TRBD2 | TRBV9 | TGTGCCAGCAGCGTAGCTAGCGGTTTGCTCTCCTACAATGAGCAGTTCTTC | CASSVASGLLSYNEQFF
TRBJ1-3 | NA | NA | TRBV9 | TGTGCCAGCAGCGCTCACCGTGGGCTCGGAAACACCATATATTTT | CASSAHRGLGNTIYF
TRBJ2-7 | NA | TRBD2 | TRBV18 | TGTGCCAGCTCACCAGGGACTAGCGGTCCCTACGAGCAGTACTTC | CASSPGTSGPYEQYF
TRBJ2-1 | NA | TRBD2 | TRBV7-2 | TGTGCCAGCAGCTTAGTCGCGGGAGTGACGTACAATGAGCAGTTCTTC | CASSLVAGVTYNEQFF
TRBJ1-5 | NA | NA | TRBV4-1 | TGCGCCAGCAGCCAAGAGAGTGCTAATCAGCCCCAGCATTTT | CASSQESANQPQHF
TRBJ1-5 | NA | TRBD1 | TRBV28 | TGTGCCAGCTCAGGGGGTCAGCCCCAGCATTTT | CASSGGQPQHF
TRBJ2-7 | once | TRBD2 | TRBV7-6 | TGTGCCAGCAGCTTAGGGGTAGCGGGCACAACCTCCTACGAGCAGTACTTC | CASSLGVAGTTSYEQYF
TRBJ1-5 | NA | NA | TRBV28 | TGTGCCAGCGGGCCCAGGGTTCAGCCCCAGCATTTT | CASGPRVQPQHF
TRBJ2-1 | NA | TRBD1 | TRBV23-1 | TGCGCCAGCAGTCAGCCGACAGGGGGCTCACGGGGGTCGGGGGGCGAGCAGTTCTTC | CASSQPTGGSRGSGGEQFF
TRBJ1-5 | once | NA | TRBV5-8 | TGTGCCAGCAGCTTGGGAGGGTATAGCAATCAGCCCCAGCATTTT | CASSLGGYSNQPQHF
TRBJ2-2 | NA | TRBD2 | TRBV28 | TGTGCCAGCAGCTCTAGCGGGAGGAACACCGGGGAGCTGTTTTTT | CASSSSGRNTGELFF
TRBJ1-4 | NA | NA | TRBV10-3 | TGTGCCATCAGTGAGTCGGATGGTGGGGCAAGTAATGAAAAACTGTTTTTT | CAISESDGGASNEKLFF
TRBJ1-4 | NA | NA | TRBV29-1 | TGCAGCGCCCAGGGCGCAGGAACTAATGAAAAACTGTTTTTT | CSAQGAGTNEKLFF
TRBJ1-2 | NA | NA | TRBV4-3 | TGCGCCAGCAGCCAAGTTTCCGGACAGAGTTATGGCTACACCTTC | CASSQVSGQSYGYTF
TRBJ1-1 | NA | NA | TRBV9 | TGTGCCAGCACCTCCGGGAGACGGGGCTCCACTGAAGCTTTCTTT | CASTSGRRGSTEAFF
TRBJ2-5 | NA | NA | TRBV5-1 | TGCGCCAGCACTAGGACAGGGACTACCCCCGAGACCCAGTACTTC | CASTRTGTTPETQYF
TRBJ1-3 | NA | TRBD1 | TRBV2 | TGTGCCAGCAGTCCCCGGACAGGGGGTGCAAACACCATATATTTT | CASSPRTGGANTIYF
TRBJ2-3 | NA | NA | TRBV4-1 | TGCGCCAGCAGCCAAGATAGCAGGGGCACAGATACGCAGTATTTT | CASSQDSRGTDTQYF
TRBJ2-1 | NA | TRBD1 | TRBV5-1 | TGCGCCAGCAGTTATACCGGGACAGCCTACAATGAGCAGTTCTTC | CASSYTGTAYNEQFF
TRBJ1-4 | NA | TRBD1 | TRBV7-9 | TGTGCCAGCAGCTTAGGACAGGGTAATGAAAAACTGTTTTTT | CASSLGQGNEKLFF
TRBJ1-6 | NA | NA | TRBV7-2 | TGTGCCAGCAGCTTCCGGAGGTCGAATTCACCCCTCCACTTT | CASSFRRSNSPLHF
TRBJ2-1 | NA | NA | TRBV11-3 | TGTGCCAGCAGCTTTAGATTACAGGGGCGGGAGGTTCTTCCTTACAATGAGCAGTTCTTC | CASSFRLQGREVLPYNEQFF
TRBJ2-1 | NA | TRBD1 | TRBV4-1 | TGCGCCAGCAGCCGAGGACAGGGGTTAAGTGAGCAGTTCTTC | CASSRGQGLSEQFF
TRBJ1-3 | once | NA | TRBV7-2 | TGTGCCAGCAGCAGCACAAAGGAAGTCGGGGGGGGAAACACCATATATTTT | CASSSTKEVGGGNTIYF
TRBJ2-1 | NA | TRBD2 | TRBV6-1 | TGTGCCAGCAGTGGCCCCGGGACTAGCGGGAATTGGGCCTACAATGAGCAGTTCTTC | CASSGPGTSGNWAYNEQFF
TRBJ1-2 | NA | NA | TRBV27 | TGTGCCAGCAGTTTATCGACAGTGGGTAACTATGGCTACACCTTC | CASSLSTVGNYGYTF
TRBJ1-5 | NA | NA | TRBV7-8 | TGTGCCAGCAGCTTAGACGGCAGGGCGTATCAGCCCCAGCATTTT | CASSLDGRAYQPQHF
TRBJ2-7 | NA | TRBD2 | TRBV9 | TGTGCCAGCAGCGCAGGGACTAGCGTCGCCTACGAGCAGTACTTC | CASSAGTSVAYEQYF
TRBJ2-3 | NA | TRBD1 | TRBV5-1 | TGCGCCAGCAGTACAGGGGAGAGAACAGATACGCAGTATTTT | CASSTGERTDTQYF
TRBJ2-3 | NA | TRBD2 | TRBV5-1 | TGCGCCAGCAGCGCTACTAGCGTGAGCACAGATACGCAGTATTTT | CASSATSVSTDTQYF
TRBJ1-5 | NA | TRBD1 | TRBV4-1 | TGCGCCAGCAGCCAACGGAGGGGGCCGGGCAATCAGCCCCAGCATTTT | CASSQRRGPGNQPQHF
TRBJ2-1 | NA | NA | TRBV4-3 | TGCGCCAGCAGCCAAGATTTCTCAGTAAACAATGAGCAGTTCTTC | CASSQDFSVNNEQFF
TRBJ2-2 | NA | NA | TRBV19 | TGTGCCAGTAGGTTGACTCTGAACACCGGGGAGCTGTTTTTT | CASRLTLNTGELFF
TRBJ2-7 | few | NA | TRBV4-3 | TGCGCCAGCAGCCAAGTAAGCGGTCCGGAGCAGTACTTC | CASSQVSGPEQYF
TRBJ2-3 | NA | TRBD2 | TRBV4-3 | TGCGCCAGCAGCCAAGAAAGGATGGCGGGAGGAAGCACAGATACGCAGTATTTT | CASSQERMAGGSTDTQYF
TRBJ2-1 | many | NA | TRBV27 | TGTGCCAGCAGACACCGGGAGGTTCAGGGGCGAAGGGACTCCTACAATGAGCAGTTCTTC | CASRHREVQGRRDSYNEQFF
TRBJ1-2 | NA | TRBD1 | TRBV7-7 | TGTGCTAGCAGCTTGTTGGTAGGAACAGGGGGTGGCTACACCTTC | CASSLLVGTGGGYTF
TRBJ2-3 | once | TRBD2 | TRBV24-1 | TGTGCCACCAGTGAGTCGACTAGCGGGAGTGTCACAGATACGCAGTATTTT | CATSESTSGSVTDTQYF